This TCR beta chain was documented in a study of molecular identifiers for immune sequencing clone quantification. MiXCR, applied by TCRdb to the PCR reads, yields one record per CDR3 protein. The sample contains 97,000 or so distinct CDR3 sequences, less than 25% of which appear only once. Sorted naive CD8 T cells, roughly 17,000 to 1,100,000, were sequenced from 10%, 30% or 50% RNA. This clonotype was counted many times. Looked up from germline, CDR1 is SEHNR and CDR2 is FQNEAQ (reference sequence). CDR3 size: 13 residues. Trimming took off 1 base at V and 7 bases at J, with 10 bases between the two ends.

This sequence joins TRBV7-9 and TRBJ1-1; D gene ambiguous. This receptor was obtained from a human donor in good health. Some libraries in this study had Jurkat cell RNA spiked in. Sequencing was carried out using naive CD8+ T cells from blood, with Jurkat cell RNA spiked in. Subset reported: FACS-sorted CD8+CD4-CCR7+CD45RA+ naive T cells. The chain's CDR3 is CASSLVDVREAFF. The CDR3 region has the DNA TGTGCCAGCAGCTTAGTAGACGTGCGTGAAGCTTTCTTT.